The TCR beta chain under discussion was sequenced for a study of blood T cell repertoires in COVID-19. Across the study: In each case, the material was cDNA or gDNA derived from T cells, B-cell-depleted T cells, or PBMCs.

This clone came up once. The participants were between roughly 18 and 100 years old and came from roughly 25 US areas. The germline V gene encodes CDR1 SNHLY and CDR2 FYNNEI. The germline V and J ends were trimmed by 5 bases and 2 bases, with 10 bases remaining between them. This CDR3 region has 13 residues. TCRdb keeps only in-frame clones here, not all; method: immunoSEQ multiplex PCR. In the table there are hundreds of thousands of clones, 80% to 90% of which are singletons. The sample taken for sequencing was PBMCs or T cells enriched from blood (not recorded which). The receptor comes from a man aged 30-40 years who had recovered from COVID-19. The chain combines TRBV2 with TRBJ2-7; tentative D call: TRBD1 (5 bases). The CDR3, as DNA: TGTGCCAGCAGTCTGGGGCCTGCCTACGAGCAGTACTTC. Its translation is CASSLGPAYEQYF. Combining the CDR3 with reference TRBV2 and TRBJ2-7 gives the whole variable domain EPEVTQTPSHQVTQMGQEVILRCVPISNHLYFYWYRQILGQKVEFLVSFYNNEISEKSEIFDDQFSVERPDGSNFTLKIRSTKLEDSAMYFCASSLGPAYEQYFGPGTRLTVT.